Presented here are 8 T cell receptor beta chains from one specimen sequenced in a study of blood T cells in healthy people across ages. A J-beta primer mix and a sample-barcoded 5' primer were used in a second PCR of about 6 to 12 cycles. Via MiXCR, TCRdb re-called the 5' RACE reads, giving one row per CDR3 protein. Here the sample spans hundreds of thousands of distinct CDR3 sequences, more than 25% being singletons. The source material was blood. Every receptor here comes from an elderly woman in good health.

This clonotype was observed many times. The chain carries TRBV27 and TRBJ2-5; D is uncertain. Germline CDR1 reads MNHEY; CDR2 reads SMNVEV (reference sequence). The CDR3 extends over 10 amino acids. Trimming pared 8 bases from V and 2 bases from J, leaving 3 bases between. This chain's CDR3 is CASWQETQYF. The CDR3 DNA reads TGTGCCAGCTGGCAAGAGACCCAGTACTTC.

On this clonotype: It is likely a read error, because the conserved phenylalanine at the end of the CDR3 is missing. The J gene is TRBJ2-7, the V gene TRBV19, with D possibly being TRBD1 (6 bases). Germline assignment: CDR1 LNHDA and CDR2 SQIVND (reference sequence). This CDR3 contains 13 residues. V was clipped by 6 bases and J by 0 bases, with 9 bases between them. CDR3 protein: CASRLDSSYEQYC. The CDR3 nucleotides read TGTGCCAGTAGACTGGACAGCTCCTACGAGCAGTACTGC.

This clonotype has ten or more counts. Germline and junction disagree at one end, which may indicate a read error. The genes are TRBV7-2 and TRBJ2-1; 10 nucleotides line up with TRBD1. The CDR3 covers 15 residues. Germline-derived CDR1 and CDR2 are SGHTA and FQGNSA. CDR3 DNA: TGCGCCAGCAGCCAAGACAGGGGGCCCTACAATGAGCAGTTCTTC. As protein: CASSQDRGPYNEQFF.

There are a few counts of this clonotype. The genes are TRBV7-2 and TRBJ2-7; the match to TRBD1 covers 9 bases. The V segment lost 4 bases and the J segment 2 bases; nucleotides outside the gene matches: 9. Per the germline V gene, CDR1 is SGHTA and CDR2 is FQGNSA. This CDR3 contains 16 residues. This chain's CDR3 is CASSYDRGYRTYEQYF. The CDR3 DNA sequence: TGTGCCAGCAGCTACGACAGGGGGTACAGGACCTACGAGCAGTACTTC.

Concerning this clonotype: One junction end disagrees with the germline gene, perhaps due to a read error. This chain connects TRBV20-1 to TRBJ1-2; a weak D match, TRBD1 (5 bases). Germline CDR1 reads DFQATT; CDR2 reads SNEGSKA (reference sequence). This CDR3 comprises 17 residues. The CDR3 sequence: CGARGNQGTRFDYGYTF. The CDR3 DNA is TGCGGTGCTAGAGGCAATCAGGGTACACGGTTCGACTATGGCTACACCTTC.

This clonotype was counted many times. CDR3 DNA: TGTGCCAGCAGCTTTACAGGGGCCCGAAGCACAGATACGCAGTATTTT. This codes for CASSFTGARSTDTQYF. The rearrangement joins TRBV7-2 to TRBJ2-3, with 7 bases fitting TRBD1. Unmatched junction bases numbered 6, after V lost 3 bases and J lost 0 bases. Per the germline V gene, CDR1 is SGHTA and CDR2 is FQGNSA. The CDR3 length is 16 residues.

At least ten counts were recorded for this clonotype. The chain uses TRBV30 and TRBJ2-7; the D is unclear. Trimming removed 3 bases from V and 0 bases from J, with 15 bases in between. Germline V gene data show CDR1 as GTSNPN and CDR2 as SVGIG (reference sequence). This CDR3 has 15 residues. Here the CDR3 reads CAWRPKDGYSYEQYF. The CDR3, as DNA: TGTGCCTGGAGACCGAAGGACGGTTACTCCTACGAGCAGTACTTC.

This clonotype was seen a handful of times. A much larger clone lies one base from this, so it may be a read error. The DNA of the CDR3 is TGCGCCAGCAGCCTTAGTCTCGGACAGGCAACCTACGAGCAGTTCTTC. Its translation is CASSLSLGQATYEQFF. The chain uses TRBV4-3 and TRBJ2-1; the match to TRBD1 covers 7 bases. J was trimmed by 10 bases and V by 4 bases; bases with no gene match: 16. Germline values: CDR1 LGHNA, CDR2 YSLEER. This CDR3 has 16 residues.